This entry lists 7 T cell receptor beta chains sequenced from one sample in a study of cutaneous CD30+ T cell lymphoproliferative disorder and hepatitis E. Profiling relied on immunoSEQ multiplex PCR, and the TCRdb table lists in-frame clones only, not all of them. The sample consists of about 1,100 clones, around 83% of them appearing once. Specimen: skin tissue. Every receptor here comes from a human donor with a cutaneous T cell lymphoproliferative disorder associated with hepatitis E virus.

This clone came up once. The chain joins TRBV5-6 to TRBJ2-4; D is unresolved. The CDR3 consists of 14 residues. Germline CDR1 is SGHDT and CDR2 is YYEEEE. V lost 0 bases and J 7 bases, leaving 11 bases between the germline ends. The CDR3 DNA is TGTGCCAGCAGCTTGGTCGCAGGCGCGAACATTCAGTACTTC. It yields the protein CASSLVAGANIQYF. Drawing the rest from reference TRBV5-6 and TRBJ2-4, the complete variable domain is DAGVTQSPTHLIKTRGQQVTLRCSPKSGHDTVSWYQQALGQGPQFIFQYYEEEERQRGNFPDRFSGHQFPNYSSELNVNALLLGDSALYLCASSLVAGANIQYFGAGTRLSVL.

This chain uses TRBV6-1 with TRBJ2-3; D is undetermined. CDR1 is MNHNS and CDR2 is SASEGT in the germline V gene. With 3 bases removed from V and 6 bases from J, the gap between germline ends came to 7 bases. The length of the CDR3 is 12 residues. The CDR3 DNA is TGTGCCAGCAGTGATGGCAGGGATACGCAGTATTTT. Amino acid sequence: CASSDGRDTQYF.

This chain uses TRBV20-1 with TRBJ2-7; D unresolved. The CDR3 has 10 residues. The germline V and J ends were trimmed by 2 bases and 5 bases, with 4 bases remaining between them. Germline values: CDR1 DFQATT, CDR2 SNEGSKA (reference sequence). CDR3 loop: CSARRDEQYF. CDR3 sequence (DNA): TGCAGTGCTAGACGGGACGAGCAGTACTTC.

V usage is TRBV7-9 and J usage is TRBJ2-3; 8 bases line up with TRBD2. Germline V gives CDR1 SEHNR, CDR2 FQNEAQ (reference sequence). The CDR3 is 17 amino acids. The V gene end was trimmed by 5 bases and the J gene end by 2 bases; junction bases not matched to a gene: 12. The CDR3 nucleotides read TGTGCCAGCAGCCCGATCGCGGGGACTAGTCCCACAGATACGCAGTATTTT. It encodes CASSPIAGTSPTDTQYF.

The rearrangement uses TRBV5-1 and TRBJ2-5; 7 bases are a match to TRBD1. This CDR3 is 15 amino acids long. Germline V lookup: CDR1 SGHRS, CDR2 YFSETQ. Trimming cost V 0 bases and J 1 base; bases outside gene matches: 3. The CDR3 DNA reads as TGCGCCAGCAGCTTGGGGACAGGCTTCCAAGAGACCCAGTACTTC. As protein: CASSLGTGFQETQYF. The entire variable domain, with the rest obtained from reference TRBV5-1 and TRBJ2-5, is as follows: KAGVTQTPRYLIKTRGQQVTLSCSPISGHRSVSWYQQTPGQGLQFLFEYFSETQRNKGNFPGRFSGRQFSNSRSEMNVSTLELGDSALYLCASSLGTGFQETQYFGPGTRLLVL.

The gene calls are TRBV29-1 and TRBJ1-3; D unclear. Germline lookup yields CDR1 SQVTM and CDR2 ANQGSEA. V was cut by 6 bases and J by 0 bases, with 12 bases left in between. CDR3 length equals 14 residues. Here the CDR3 reads CSVTGRSSGNTIYF. As DNA, the CDR3 is TGCAGCGTCACGGGCAGGTCCTCTGGAAACACCATATATTTT.

CDR3 sequence: CASRTALAGVPDTQYF. The CDR3 DNA sequence: TGTGCCAGCAGGACGGCCCTAGCGGGGGTCCCAGATACGCAGTATTTT. The genes are TRBV28 and TRBJ2-3, with 10 positions matching TRBD2. Trimming at V came to 6 bases and at J to 4 bases, leaving 10 bases not matched to a gene. CDR1 is MDHEN and CDR2 is SYDVKM in the germline V gene. The CDR3 totals 16 residues. Together with reference TRBV28 and TRBJ2-3, the CDR3 gives the full variable domain: DVKVTQSSRYLVKRTGEKVFLECVQDMDHENMFWYRQDPGLGLRLIYFSYDVKMKEKGDIPEGYSVSREKKERFSLILESASTNQTSMYLCASRTALAGVPDTQYFGPGTRLTVL.